This T cell receptor beta chain was profiled in a study of blood T cell repertoires in COVID-19. The CDR3 has 12 amino acids. The V gene lost 1 base and the J gene lost 6 bases, with 7 bases spanning the gap. Germline V gene lookup returns CDR1 GTSNPN and CDR2 SVGIG (reference sequence). Using immunoSEQ multiplex PCR, the repertoire was profiled, and TCRdb retains in-frame clones only, with some absent. The sample contains approximately 150,000 clones, over 80% of which appear only once. The chain has TRBV30 and TRBJ1-5, with D possibly being TRBD1 (5 bases). Sequenced input: peripheral blood. This clonotype was sampled from a woman aged 50 to 65 with acute or convalescent COVID-19. The CDR3 bases are TGTGCCTGGAGTGCTCAGGGTCAGCCCCAGCATTTT. Amino acid sequence: CAWSAQGQPQHF.